The rows below give T cell receptor beta chains drawn from one sample of a study of CD8 T cells in Susac syndrome. In TCRdb, the immunoSEQ multiplex PCR reads were re-called with MiXCR into one record per CDR3 protein. This table holds 120,000 to 150,000 distinct CDR3 sequences, nearly 95% found once. Sequences were obtained from CD8+ T cells from PBMCs. Every receptor here comes from a human donor in good health. Both conserved end residues are part of each CDR3. A D gene is named only where the DNA matches it firmly. Rows give clone size only sometimes, using once, few, many, or a class for an expanded clone.

j_call | clone_size | d_call | v_call | cdr3_nt | cdr3_aa
TRBJ1-1 | - | - | TRBV6-5 | TGTGCCAGCAGTTACTCGGGACAAGAGGCTTTCTTT | CASSYSGQEAFF
TRBJ2-1 | - | TRBD1 | TRBV4-2 | TGTGCCAGCAGCCAGACAGGGAACAATGAGCAGTTCTTC | CASSQTGNNEQFF
TRBJ2-7 | - | - | TRBV6-2/TRBV6-3 | TGTGCCAGCGAAGGGGGCTCCTACGAGCAGTACTTC | CASEGGSYEQYF
TRBJ2-7 | once | - | TRBV6-5 | TGTGCCACCCCGGGGCAGAGCTACGAGCAGTACTTC | CATPGQSYEQYF
TRBJ2-4 | - | - | TRBV28 | TGTGCCAGCACCCCTCGAGGGCAGGGAAACATTCAGTACTTC | CASTPRGQGNIQYF
TRBJ2-1 | - | - | TRBV27 | TGTGCCAGCAGTACCCAGGGCTATGAGCAGTTCTTC | CASSTQGYEQFF
TRBJ1-2 | - | - | TRBV7-2 | TGTGCCAGCAGCTTAGCGAGTGGAGAGTGGGGCTACACCTTC | CASSLASGEWGYTF
TRBJ1-1 | - | - | TRBV14 | TGTGCCAGCACTGTGGTAGGCGCTGACACTGAAGCTTTCTTT | CASTVVGADTEAFF
TRBJ2-7 | - | - | TRBV2 | TGTGCCAGCTTGAAAGGAAGGGTCGACGAGCAGTACTTC | CASLKGRVDEQYF
TRBJ2-1 | - | TRBD2 | TRBV29-1 | TGCAGCGTAGATGGACTAGGAAATGAGCAGTTCTTC | CSVDGLGNEQFF
TRBJ2-7 | - | - | TRBV25-1 | TGTGCCAGCAGTGATGCCGTTGGGCAGCGCCCCTACGAGCAGTACTTC | CASSDAVGQRPYEQYF
TRBJ2-3 | - | - | TRBV19 | TGTGCCAGTAGTATATGGGCGGGAGATACGCAGTATTTT | CASSIWAGDTQYF
TRBJ1-1 | - | - | TRBV4-1 | TGCGCCAGCAGCCACGAACCTAGGACTGAAGCTTTCTTT | CASSHEPRTEAFF
TRBJ1-5 | - | - | TRBV19 | TGTGCCAGTAGCAGGCCAAGGGGCCAGCCCCAGCATTTT | CASSRPRGQPQHF
TRBJ2-1 | - | - | TRBV2 | TGTGCCAGCATGAGGCAGGGTGAGCAGTTCTTC | CASMRQGEQFF
TRBJ2-1 | once | TRBD2 | TRBV20-1 | TGCAGTGCTCCGCAATTAATAGCGGGAGTAAGCAATGAGCAGTTCTTC | CSAPQLIAGVSNEQFF
TRBJ2-1 | - | - | TRBV29-1 | TGCAGCGTCCCGTTGACTGGAACAATCGAGCAGTTCTTC | CSVPLTGTIEQFF
TRBJ2-5 | - | - | TRBV7-8 | TGTGCCAGCAGCCCGGTCCTAGCGTATCAAGAGACCCAGTACTTC | CASSPVLAYQETQYF
TRBJ2-1 | - | - | TRBV27 | TGTGCCAGCAGTCCTGCTGGGACCTACAATGAGCAGTTCTTC | CASSPAGTYNEQFF
TRBJ2-1 | - | TRBD2 | TRBV30 | TGTGCCTGGAGTGTACTAGCGGGAAGTGAGCAGTTCTTC | CAWSVLAGSEQFF
TRBJ2-7 | - | - | TRBV20-1 | TGCAGTGCTAGAGATCGCGACGGAGGGGGGTACGAGCAGTACTTC | CSARDRDGGGYEQYF
TRBJ1-5 | - | - | TRBV28 | TGTGCCAGCACCAAAACCGGTGGTCAGCCCCAGCATTTT | CASTKTGGQPQHF
TRBJ2-1 | - | TRBD2 | TRBV20-1 | TGCAGTGCTAGAGGGGTGCGGGAGGTCCTTATTGAGCAGTTCTTC | CSARGVREVLIEQFF
TRBJ2-1 | - | TRBD2 | TRBV30 | TGTGCCGGGGAAACTAGCGGGAGGGCCACGTACAATGAGCAGTTCTTC | CAGETSGRATYNEQFF
TRBJ2-1 | - | - | TRBV28 | TGTGCCAGCAGTTTAAGGCCAGTCTCCTACAATGAGCAGTTCTTC | CASSLRPVSYNEQFF
TRBJ2-2 | - | - | TRBV4-2 | TGTGCCAGCAGCCAAGATGGGGCAGGGTACACCGGGGAGCTGTTTTTT | CASSQDGAGYTGELFF
TRBJ2-1 | once | - | TRBV23-1 | TGCGCCAGCAGTCAAATCCCTAGGGGTGATCCCAACTCCTACAATGAGCAGTTCTTC | CASSQIPRGDPNSYNEQFF
TRBJ2-1 | - | TRBD2 | TRBV6-2/TRBV6-3 | TGTGCCAGCACCGCCGGGAGGGAGGGCTACAATGAGCAGTTCTTC | CASTAGREGYNEQFF
TRBJ2-7 | - | - | TRBV29-1 | TGCAGCGTTGAGGGGGGGCCCGAGCAGTACTTC | CSVEGGPEQYF
TRBJ2-7 | - | - | TRBV7-9 | TGTGCCAGCAGCAAACCGGGATTCTACGAGCAGTACTTC | CASSKPGFYEQYF
TRBJ2-1 | - | TRBD1 | TRBV15 | TGTGCCACCAGCAGACGGGACAGGGAATACAATGAGCAGTTCTTC | CATSRRDREYNEQFF
TRBJ1-1 | - | - | TRBV15 | TGTGCCACCAGCAGTGGGGGTCCGGCTTTCTTT | CATSSGGPAFF
TRBJ2-1 | once | - | TRBV20-1 | TGCAGTGCTGAGGGCGGGGCTCGGAATGAGCAGTTCTTC | CSAEGGARNEQFF
TRBJ2-7 | - | - | TRBV29-1 | TGCAGCGTTGAATTAGACAGGCACGAGCAGTACTTC | CSVELDRHEQYF
TRBJ2-7 | - | - | TRBV20-1 | TGCAGTGCTAGAGACCCCCCAATTGGCTACGAGCAGTACTTC | CSARDPPIGYEQYF
TRBJ2-1 | - | TRBD2 | TRBV3-1 | TGTGCCAGCAGCCTCCCCGGGGGGGAGCAGTTCTTC | CASSLPGGEQFF
TRBJ2-7 | once | - | TRBV4-2 | TGTGCCAGCAGCCAAGAGGTAGCAGGCTACGAGCAGTACTTC | CASSQEVAGYEQYF
TRBJ1-5 | - | TRBD1 | TRBV18 | TGTGCCAGCTCACCACCAGCGACAGGGGATCAGCCCCAGCATTTT | CASSPPATGDQPQHF
TRBJ1-2 | - | - | TRBV9 | TGTGCCAGCAGCGTAGCCAGGGAACCCTATGGCTACACCTTC | CASSVAREPYGYTF
TRBJ2-7 | - | TRBD2 | TRBV28 | TGTGCCAGCAGTCAACCGGGAGGCAACTACGAGCAGTACTTC | CASSQPGGNYEQYF
TRBJ2-1 | - | - | TRBV27 | TGTGCCAGCAGTTGGAGCGGAGAGGGGGGCTTGGAGCAGTTCTTC | CASSWSGEGGLEQFF
TRBJ2-5 | - | - | TRBV7-9 | TGTGCCAGCAGCTCCCTGGGAAGCACCCAAGAGACCCAGTACTTC | CASSSLGSTQETQYF